This TCR beta chain derives from a study of blood T cell repertoires in COVID-19. At the level of the study: The United States, Italy and Spain were the sources of the acute and convalescent COVID-19 samples. From T cells, B-cell-depleted T cells, or PBMCs came the material, which was cDNA or gDNA.

Data came from immunoSEQ multiplex PCR; TCRdb stores just in-frame clones and leaves some out. The sample shows approximately 160,000 clones, about 85% of them seen only once. Looked up from germline, CDR1 is KGHSH and CDR2 is LQKENI. V lost 3 bases and J lost 1; bases outside the gene matches: 2. This CDR3 comprises 14 residues. Sequences were obtained from peripheral blood. This rearrangement joins TRBV18 to TRBJ1-1, with TRBD1 identical over 7 bases. The source of this sequence is a woman aged 55 to 70 with COVID-19, enrolled during active disease. In DNA, the CDR3 is TGTGCCAGCTCACCCTGGACAGGGAACACTGAAGCTTTCTTT. Its protein is CASSPWTGNTEAFF.